This TCR beta chain was recovered during a study of OX40 agonist ivuxolimab in advanced cancers. On the study more broadly: Prior anti-PD-1, anti-PD-L1 or anti-CTLA-4 therapy was allowed; approximately 40% had some. Three patients showed partial responses: one hepatocellular carcinoma and two cutaneous melanoma cases. Regarding the study as a whole: Both CD4+ and CD8+ T cell populations in blood had undergone clonal expansion by week 6 at 0.1 to 3.0 mg/kg.

Note on this clone: The antigen remains undetermined.

The assay was immunoSEQ multiplex PCR, and TCRdb's table has in-frame clones only and misses some. Seen here are about 59,000 clones, around 87% observed once, and the top ten hold around 0.38%. This CDR3 is 15 amino acids long. Germline V gene sequence: CDR1 WNHNN, CDR2 SYGVQD (reference sequence). J was trimmed by 5 bases and V by 3 bases; bases with no gene match: 8. The TCR was taken from an adult with an advanced solid tumor such as melanoma, head and neck, liver or kidney cancer. The material was CD4+ or CD8+ T cells sorted from blood, obtained in a trial of the OX40 agonist ivuxolimab. This chain joins TRBV10-1 and TRBJ2-7, with 9 bases matching TRBD1. The CDR3 is CASSDPGTGHDEQYF. CDR3 in DNA: TGCGCCAGCAGTGATCCCGGGACAGGGCACGACGAGCAGTACTTC.